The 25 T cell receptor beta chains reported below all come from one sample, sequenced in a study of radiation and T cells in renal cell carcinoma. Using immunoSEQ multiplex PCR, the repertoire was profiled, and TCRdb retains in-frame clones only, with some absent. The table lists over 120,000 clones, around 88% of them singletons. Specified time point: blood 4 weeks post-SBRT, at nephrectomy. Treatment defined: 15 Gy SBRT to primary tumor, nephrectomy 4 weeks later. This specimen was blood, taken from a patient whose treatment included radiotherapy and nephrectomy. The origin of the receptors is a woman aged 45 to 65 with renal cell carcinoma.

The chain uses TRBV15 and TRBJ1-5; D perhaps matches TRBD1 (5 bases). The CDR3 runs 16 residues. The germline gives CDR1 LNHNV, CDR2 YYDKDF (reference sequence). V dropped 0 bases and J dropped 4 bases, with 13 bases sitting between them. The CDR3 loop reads CATSRDKGVQNQPQHF. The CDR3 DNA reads TGTGCCACCAGCAGAGATAAAGGGGTTCAAAATCAGCCCCAGCATTTT.

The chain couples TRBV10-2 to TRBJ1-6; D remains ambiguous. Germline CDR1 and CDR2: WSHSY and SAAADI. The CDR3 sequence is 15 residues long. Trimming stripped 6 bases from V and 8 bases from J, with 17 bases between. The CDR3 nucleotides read TGCGCCAGCAGCCCGGGGTCCCCAGCTGATTCACCCCTCCACTTT. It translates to CASSPGSPADSPLHF.

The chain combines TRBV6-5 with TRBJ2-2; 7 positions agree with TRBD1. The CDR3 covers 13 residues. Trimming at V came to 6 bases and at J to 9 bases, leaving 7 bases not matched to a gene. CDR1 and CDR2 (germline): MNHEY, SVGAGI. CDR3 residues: CASSPGTVRELFF. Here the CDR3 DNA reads TGTGCCAGCAGCCCCGGGACAGTGAGGGAGCTGTTTTTT.

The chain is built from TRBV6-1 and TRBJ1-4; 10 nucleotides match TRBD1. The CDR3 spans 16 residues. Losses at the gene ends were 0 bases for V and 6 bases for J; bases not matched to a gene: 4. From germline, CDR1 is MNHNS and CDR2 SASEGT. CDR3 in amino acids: CASSEAPGTGDEKLFF. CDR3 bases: TGTGCCAGCAGTGAAGCCCCCGGGACAGGGGATGAAAAACTGTTTTTT.

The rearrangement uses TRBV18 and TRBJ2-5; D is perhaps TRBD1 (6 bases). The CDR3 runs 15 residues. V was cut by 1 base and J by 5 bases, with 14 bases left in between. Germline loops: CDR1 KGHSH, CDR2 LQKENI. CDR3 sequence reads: CASSPLTGTGETQYF. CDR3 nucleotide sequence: TGTGCCAGCTCACCACTTACAGGGACGGGGGAGACCCAGTACTTC.

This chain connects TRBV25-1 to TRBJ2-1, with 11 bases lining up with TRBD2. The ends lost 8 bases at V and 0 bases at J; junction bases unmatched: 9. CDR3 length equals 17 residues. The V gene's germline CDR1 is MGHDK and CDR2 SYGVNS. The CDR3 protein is CASSGSSGRPSYNEQFF. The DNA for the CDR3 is TGTGCCAGCTCGGGTTCTAGCGGGAGGCCCTCCTACAATGAGCAGTTCTTC.

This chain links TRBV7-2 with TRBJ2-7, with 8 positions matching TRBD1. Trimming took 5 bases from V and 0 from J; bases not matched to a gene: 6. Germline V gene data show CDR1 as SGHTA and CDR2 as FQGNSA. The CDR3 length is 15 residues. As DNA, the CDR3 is TGTGCCAGCAGCCCCTCAGGGGGCAACTCCTACGAGCAGTACTTC. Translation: CASSPSGGNSYEQYF.

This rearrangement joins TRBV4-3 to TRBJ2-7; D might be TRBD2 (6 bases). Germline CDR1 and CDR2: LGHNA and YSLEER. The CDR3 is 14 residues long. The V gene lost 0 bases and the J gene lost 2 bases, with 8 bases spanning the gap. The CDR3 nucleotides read TGCGCCAGCAGCCAAGATGGGGGGACCTACGAGCAGTACTTC. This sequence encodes CASSQDGGTYEQYF.

DNA for the CDR3: TGTGCCATCAGAACCATAGGATACGAGCAGTACTTC. Protein product: CAIRTIGYEQYF. The chain employs TRBV10-3 and TRBJ2-7; D unresolved. Germline CDR1 ENHRY, CDR2 SYGVKD. V was clipped by 6 bases and J by 4 bases, with 10 bases between them. The CDR3 extends over 12 amino acids.

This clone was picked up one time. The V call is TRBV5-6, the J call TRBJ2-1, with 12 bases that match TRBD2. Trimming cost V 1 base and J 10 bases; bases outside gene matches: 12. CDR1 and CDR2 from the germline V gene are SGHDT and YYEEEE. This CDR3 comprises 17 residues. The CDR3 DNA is TGTGCCAGCAGCTTGTGGCTAGCGGGAGGGCCGATTTCCGAGCAGTTCTTC. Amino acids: CASSLWLAGGPISEQFF.

The CDR3 loop reads CSANRDRTLNTEAFF. DNA of the CDR3: TGCAGCGCTAACCGGGACAGGACCCTGAACACTGAAGCTTTCTTT. The V call is TRBV29-1, the J call TRBJ1-1, with 8 bases matching TRBD1. CDR1 and CDR2 from the germline V gene are SQVTM and ANQGSEA. V shed 7 bases and J 0 bases; nucleotides not matched to a gene: 10. The CDR3 has 15 residues.

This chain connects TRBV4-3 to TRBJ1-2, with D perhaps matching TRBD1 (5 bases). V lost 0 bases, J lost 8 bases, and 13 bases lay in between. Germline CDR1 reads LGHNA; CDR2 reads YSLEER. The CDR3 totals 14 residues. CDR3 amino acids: CASSQDRAGRGYTF. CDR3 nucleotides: TGCGCCAGCAGCCAAGATCGGGCAGGGCGGGGCTACACCTTC.

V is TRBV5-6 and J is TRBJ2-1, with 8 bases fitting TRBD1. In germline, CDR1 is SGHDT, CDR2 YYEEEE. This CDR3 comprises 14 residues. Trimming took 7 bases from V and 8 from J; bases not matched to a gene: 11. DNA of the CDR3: TGTGCCAGCGGGTCCCAGGGGGCCGGCGATGAGCAGTTCTTC. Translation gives CASGSQGAGDEQFF.

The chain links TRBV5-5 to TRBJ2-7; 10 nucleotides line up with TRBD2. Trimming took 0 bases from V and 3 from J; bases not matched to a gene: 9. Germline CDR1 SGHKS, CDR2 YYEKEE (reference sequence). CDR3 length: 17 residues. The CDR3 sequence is CASSLASGSGSRYEQYF. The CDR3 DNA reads TGTGCCAGCAGCTTGGCTAGCGGGAGTGGGTCACGCTACGAGCAGTACTTC.

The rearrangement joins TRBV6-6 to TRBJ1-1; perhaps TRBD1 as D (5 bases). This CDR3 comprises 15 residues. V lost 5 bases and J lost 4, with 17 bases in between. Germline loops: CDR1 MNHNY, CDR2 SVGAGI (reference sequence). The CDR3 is CASSAKAGFGTEAFF. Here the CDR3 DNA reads TGTGCCAGCAGTGCCAAGGCAGGGTTTGGCACTGAAGCTTTCTTT.

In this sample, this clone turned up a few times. CDR3 amino acids: CASSSGLAGYNEQFF. The DNA of the CDR3 is TGTGCCAGCAGTTCCGGACTAGCGGGATACAATGAGCAGTTCTTC. The genes are TRBV5-5 and TRBJ2-1; TRBD2 matches at 12 bases. Germline V gene data show CDR1 as SGHKS and CDR2 as YYEKEE (reference sequence). The CDR3 covers 15 residues. With V trimmed by 5 bases and J by 4 bases, 4 bases remained unmatched. Looking up the rest from reference TRBV5-5 and TRBJ2-1 gives the full variable domain: DAGVTQSPTHLIKTRGQQVTLRCSPISGHKSVSWYQQVLGQGPQFIFQYYEKEERGRGNFPDRFSARQFPNYSSELNVNALLLGDSALYLCASSSGLAGYNEQFFGPGTRLTVL.

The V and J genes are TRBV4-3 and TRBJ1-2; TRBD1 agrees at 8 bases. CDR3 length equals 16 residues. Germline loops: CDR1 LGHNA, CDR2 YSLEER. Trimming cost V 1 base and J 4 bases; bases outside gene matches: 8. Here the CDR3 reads CASSQAGSGGFYGYTF. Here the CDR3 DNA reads TGCGCCAGCAGCCAAGCGGGTTCAGGGGGCTTCTATGGCTACACCTTC.

The chain's CDR3 is CASSLNLGLNYGYTF. The CDR3 DNA is TGTGCCAGCAGTTTAAATCTGGGGTTGAACTATGGCTACACCTTC. The V and J genes are TRBV27 and TRBJ1-2; D is unresolved. Germline CDR1 and CDR2: MNHEY and SMNVEV (reference sequence). Trimming shortened V by 2 bases and J by 2 bases, and 12 bases separated the two germline ends. This CDR3 contains 15 residues.

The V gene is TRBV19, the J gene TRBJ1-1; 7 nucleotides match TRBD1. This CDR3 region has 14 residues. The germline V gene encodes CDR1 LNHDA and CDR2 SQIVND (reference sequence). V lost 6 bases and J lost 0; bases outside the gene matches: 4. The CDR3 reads CASSADRVNTEAFF. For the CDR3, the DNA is TGTGCCAGTAGCGCCGACAGGGTGAACACTGAAGCTTTCTTT.

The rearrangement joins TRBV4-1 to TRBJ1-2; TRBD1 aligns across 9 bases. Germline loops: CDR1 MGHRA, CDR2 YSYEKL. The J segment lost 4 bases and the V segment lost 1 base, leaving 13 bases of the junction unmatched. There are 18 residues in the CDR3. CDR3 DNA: TGCGCCAGCAGCCAAGGGTCGGTCCTTACAGGGGGCATCTATGGCTACACCTTC. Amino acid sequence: CASSQGSVLTGGIYGYTF.

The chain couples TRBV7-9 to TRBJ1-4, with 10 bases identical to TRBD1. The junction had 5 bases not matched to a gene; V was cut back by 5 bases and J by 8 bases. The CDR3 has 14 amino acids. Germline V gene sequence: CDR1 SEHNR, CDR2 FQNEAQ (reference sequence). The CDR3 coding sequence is TGTGCCAGCAGCCGGACAGGGGGTTTAGAAAAACTGTTTTTT. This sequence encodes CASSRTGGLEKLFF.

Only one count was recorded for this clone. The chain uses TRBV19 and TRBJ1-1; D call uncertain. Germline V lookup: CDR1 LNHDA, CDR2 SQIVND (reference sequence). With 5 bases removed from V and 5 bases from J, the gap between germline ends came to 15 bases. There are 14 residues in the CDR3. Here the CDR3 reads CASSPQVLGTEAFF. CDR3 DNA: TGTGCCAGTAGTCCTCAGGTCCTTGGGACTGAAGCTTTCTTT.

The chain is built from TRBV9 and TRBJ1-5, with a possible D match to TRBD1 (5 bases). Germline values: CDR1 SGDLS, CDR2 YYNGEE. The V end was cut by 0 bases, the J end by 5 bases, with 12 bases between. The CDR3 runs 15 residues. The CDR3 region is CASSVVGQGHQPQHF. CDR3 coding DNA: TGTGCCAGCAGCGTAGTAGGGCAGGGTCATCAGCCCCAGCATTTT.

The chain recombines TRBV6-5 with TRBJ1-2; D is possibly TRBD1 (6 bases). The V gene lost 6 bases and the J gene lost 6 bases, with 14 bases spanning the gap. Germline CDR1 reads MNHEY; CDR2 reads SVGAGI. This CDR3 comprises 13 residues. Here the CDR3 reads CASRGTGDNGYTF. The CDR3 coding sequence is TGTGCCAGCAGAGGTACGGGGGACAATGGCTACACCTTC.

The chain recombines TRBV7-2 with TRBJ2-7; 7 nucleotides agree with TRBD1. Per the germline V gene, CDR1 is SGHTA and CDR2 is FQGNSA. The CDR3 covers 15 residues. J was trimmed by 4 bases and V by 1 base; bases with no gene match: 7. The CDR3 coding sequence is TGTGCCAGCAGCTTAGAAAGGGGGCTAGGGTACGAGCAGTACTTC. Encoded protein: CASSLERGLGYEQYF.